Presented here are 6 T cell receptor beta chains from one specimen sequenced in a study of radiotherapy plus CTLA-4 blockade in lung cancer. TCRdb keeps only in-frame clones here, not all; method: immunoSEQ multiplex PCR. The sample has about 29,000 clones, 75% to 85% seen once. Sample: peripheral blood, taken from a patient treated with radiotherapy plus ipilimumab. The source is a human donor with non-small cell lung cancer that progressed on radiotherapy plus ipilimumab.

The V and J genes are TRBV7-2 and TRBJ2-1; TRBD2 matches 14 bases. The V gene end was trimmed by 7 bases and the J gene end by 5 bases; junction bases not matched to a gene: 4. The CDR3 is 15 residues long. Germline V gene lookup returns CDR1 SGHTA and CDR2 FQGNSA. CDR3 nucleotides: TGTGCCAGCAACTCGGGACTAGCGGGGGACAATGAGCAGTTCTTC. It is translated as CASNSGLAGDNEQFF.

This clone was seen just once. The chain carries TRBV27 and TRBJ1-2; D is uncertain. Germline V gene lookup returns CDR1 MNHEY and CDR2 SMNVEV (reference sequence). This CDR3 region has 18 residues. V was trimmed by 7 bases and J by 4 bases, leaving 28 bases between them. In DNA, the CDR3 is TGTGCCAGCACCCCTAATAGGATTATAGGCCCACGGGGCTATGGCTACACCTTC. Its translation is CASTPNRIIGPRGYGYTF.

The chain joins TRBV5-4 to TRBJ1-2; 10 bases agree with TRBD1. J lost 1 base, V lost 4 bases, and 13 bases had no gene match. The length of the CDR3 is 18 residues. CDR1 and CDR2 from the germline V gene are SGHNT and YYREEE (reference sequence). CDR3 region: CASSPTGTGAGGNYGYTF. DNA for the CDR3: TGTGCCAGCAGCCCCACCGGGACAGGGGCGGGTGGTAACTATGGCTACACCTTC.

The rearrangement uses TRBV6-6 and TRBJ2-3; the match to TRBD1 covers 7 bases. The CDR3 consists of 13 residues. The V gene's germline CDR1 is MNHNY and CDR2 SVGAGI (reference sequence). V lost 6 bases to trimming and J lost 5 bases; unmatched junction nucleotides: 5. The CDR3 reads CASSLGGLDTQYF. CDR3 DNA sequence: TGTGCCAGCAGCCTAGGGGGCCTAGATACGCAGTATTTT.

A word on this clone: The limits of the CDR3 on the DNA are not certain, so only TCRdb's listed CDR3 is given. The chain combines TRBV21-1 with TRBJ2-2; the DNA was not compared with TRBD1, the D call given in the table. TRBV21-1 is designated a pseudogene. The CDR3 region is 18 residues in length, termini included. The CDR3 spells CASSKALFGTGNTGELFF.

The rearrangement links TRBV7-9 to TRBJ2-1; 8 bases fit TRBD1. The CDR3 covers 16 residues. Trimming cost V 3 bases and J 9 bases; bases outside gene matches: 13. Germline values: CDR1 SEHNR, CDR2 FQNEAQ (reference sequence). The CDR3 loop reads CASSFPRGQEGGEQFF. The DNA of the CDR3 is TGTGCCAGCAGCTTCCCCAGGGGGCAGGAGGGGGGTGAGCAGTTCTTC. The variable domain in full, completed from reference TRBV7-9 and TRBJ2-1, reads DTGVSQNPRHKITKRGQNVTFRCDPISEHNRLYWYRQTLGQGPEFLTYFQNEAQLEKSRLLSDRFSAERPKGSFSTLEIQRTEQGDSAMYLCASSFPRGQEGGEQFFGPGTRLTVL.